The next 19 T cell receptor beta chains were all read from a single sample in a study of T cell responses to AZD1222 COVID-19 vaccine. Only in-frame clones appear in the TCRdb table, and some are missing; sequencing was by immunoSEQ multiplex PCR. The top ten hold 3.5% to 4.5% of the sample, which has about 110,000 clones, about 90% seen once. The sequences come from peripheral blood, collected on day 0 of AZD1222 vaccination. The receptors originated from an adult in good health.

The CDR3 nucleotides read TGTGCCAGCAGCGGTCAGGGGTTGGCCTATGGCTACACCTTC. Protein: CASSGQGLAYGYTF. The J gene is TRBJ1-2, the V gene TRBV9, with TRBD1 as a possible D gene (6 bases). The CDR3 extends over 14 amino acids. Germline-derived CDR1 and CDR2 are SGDLS and YYNGEE. Trimming took 3 bases from V and 4 from J, leaving 13 bases between them.

As regards this clone: Other DNA sequences in this sample translate to the same CDR3. This chain uses TRBV4-2 with TRBJ2-7, with 7 nucleotides matching TRBD1. V dropped 2 bases and J dropped 2; count of bases not matched to a gene: 9. The CDR3 consists of 16 residues. Per the germline V gene, CDR1 is LGHNA and CDR2 is YNFKEQ. CDR3 bases: TGTGCCAGCAGCCAAACGGGACAGCCCGGTGCCTACGAGCAGTACTTC. Translation gives CASSQTGQPGAYEQYF.

With regard to this clone: Other DNA sequences within the sample encode an identical CDR3. The V and J genes are TRBV18 and TRBJ1-5; D remains ambiguous. The V gene lost 3 bases and the J gene lost 4 bases, with 7 bases spanning the gap. The CDR3 length is 13 residues. The germline gives CDR1 KGHSH, CDR2 LQKENI. This chain's CDR3 is CASSPGENQPQHF. CDR3 in DNA: TGTGCCAGCTCACCCGGGGAGAATCAGCCCCAGCATTTT.

The V call is TRBV27, the J call TRBJ2-6; D not certain. Between the trimmed V and J ends, which lost 5 bases and 0 bases, there was a span of 5 bases. Germline loops: CDR1 MNHEY, CDR2 SMNVEV (reference sequence). The CDR3 loop spans 14 amino acids. The CDR3 reads CASSILSGANVLTF. Here the CDR3 DNA reads TGTGCCAGCAGTATACTCTCTGGGGCCAACGTCCTGACTTTC.

This clone was seen only once. Other DNA variants within this sample encode the same CDR3. The genes are TRBV14 and TRBJ2-7, with no clear D. Germline V gene data show CDR1 as SGHDN and CDR2 as FVKESK. Trimming took off 1 base at V and 0 bases at J, with 7 bases between the two ends. This CDR3 region has 14 residues. The CDR3 is CASSQGRASYEQYF. The CDR3 nucleotides read TGTGCCAGCAGCCAAGGAAGGGCCTCCTACGAGCAGTACTTC.

This clone was seen more than once but under ten times. The V and J genes are TRBV30 and TRBJ1-5, with 8 bases identical to TRBD1. The CDR3 is made up of 13 amino acids. The germline gives CDR1 GTSNPN, CDR2 SVGIG (reference sequence). J lost 3 bases, V lost 7 bases, and 5 bases had no gene match. For the CDR3, the DNA is TGTGCCTCTCGGACAGGGTTCAATCAGCCCCAGCATTTT. It yields the protein CASRTGFNQPQHF.

The rearrangement links TRBV24-1 to TRBJ2-7; 8 bases agree with TRBD1. The CDR3 loop spans 15 amino acids. V shed 4 bases and J 3 bases; nucleotides not matched to a gene: 7. The germline V gene has CDR1 KGHDR and CDR2 SFDVKD. CDR3 sequence: CATSDPRGQGYEQYF. The CDR3 DNA is TGTGCCACCAGTGACCCGCGAGGACAGGGCTACGAGCAGTACTTC.

The V gene is TRBV6-2 or TRBV6-3, the J gene TRBJ1-4; D is perhaps TRBD1 (5 bases). Germline V gene data show CDR1 as MNHEY and CDR2 as SVGEGT. The V end lost 5 bases, the J end lost 6 bases, and 13 bases lay between the germline ends. This CDR3 is built from 14 residues. The CDR3 spells CASSMTAEHEKLFF. CDR3 sequence (DNA): TGTGCCAGCAGTATGACAGCGGAACATGAAAAACTGTTTTTT.

The gene calls are TRBV5-1 and TRBJ2-3; TRBD2 matches at 10 bases. Trimming removed 3 bases from V and 6 bases from J; junction bases left unmatched: 4. CDR1 and CDR2 from the germline V gene are SGHRS and YFSETQ. This CDR3 is built from 14 residues. CDR3 region: CASSSLAGEDTQYF. In DNA, the CDR3 is TGCGCCAGCAGCTCTCTAGCGGGAGAGGATACGCAGTATTTT.

J is TRBJ2-5 and V is TRBV28; a weak D match, TRBD1 (6 bases). Per germline, CDR1 MDHEN and CDR2 SYDVKM. V gave up 3 bases and J gave up 2 bases, with 13 bases separating them. This CDR3 is built from 15 residues. The CDR3 nucleotides read TGTGCCAGCAGTTTGTGGCGCCAGGGGCAAGAGACCCAGTACTTC. The encoded protein is CASSLWRQGQETQYF.

The V gene is TRBV6-5, the J gene TRBJ1-4; TRBD1 aligns across 7 bases. The CDR3 spans 15 residues. Losses at the gene ends were 2 bases for V and 6 bases for J; bases not matched to a gene: 6. The germline gives CDR1 MNHEY, CDR2 SVGAGI. The CDR3 here is CASSYRTGGDEKLFF. The CDR3 DNA reads as TGTGCCAGCAGTTACCGGACAGGAGGGGATGAAAAACTGTTTTTT.

V is TRBV24-1 and J is TRBJ1-2; 7 positions agree with TRBD1. Germline V gives CDR1 KGHDR, CDR2 SFDVKD. This CDR3 is 13 amino acids long. Losses at the gene ends were 4 bases for V and 6 bases for J; bases not matched to a gene: 4. The CDR3 nucleotides are TGTGCCACCAGTGACCGCGACAGGGATGGCTACACCTTC. It specifies CATSDRDRDGYTF.

The DNA of the CDR3 is TGTGCCAGCAGTGTAACAGACAACACTGAAGCTTTCTTT. It translates to CASSVTDNTEAFF. The V gene is TRBV6-4, the J gene TRBJ1-1, with D hard to call. Deletions cut 4 bases from V and 2 bases from J, with 8 bases between. Germline V gene data show CDR1 as MRHNA and CDR2 as SNTAGT. This CDR3 has 13 residues.

The rearrangement joins TRBV7-3 to TRBJ2-3, with 7 nucleotides matching TRBD1. The CDR3 totals 15 residues. Looked up from germline, CDR1 is SGHTA and CDR2 is FQGTGA. V gave up 5 bases and J gave up 6 bases; unmatched junction bases: 11. This chain's CDR3 is CASSPRGLLGDTQYF. In DNA form, the CDR3 reads TGTGCCAGCAGCCCTAGGGGGCTTCTCGGGGATACGCAGTATTTT.

The chain employs TRBV4-2 and TRBJ1-2; no clear D gene. The V end lost 3 bases, the J end lost 4 bases, and 6 bases lay between the germline ends. CDR3 length equals 12 residues. Germline CDR1 and CDR2: LGHNA and YNFKEQ. CDR3 sequence reads: CASSQGIYGYTF. CDR3 in DNA: TGTGCCAGCAGCCAGGGGATCTATGGCTACACCTTC.

The gene calls are TRBV7-2 and TRBJ1-2, with TRBD1 as a possible D gene (6 bases). CDR3 length equals 15 residues. V was cut by 2 bases and J by 3 bases, with 13 bases left in between. CDR1 is SGHTA, CDR2 FQGNSA, per germline. The CDR3 bases are TGTGCCAGCAGCTTAAGGGGGTTCGTCGACTATGGCTACACCTTC. Protein sequence: CASSLRGFVDYGYTF.

This clone has more than one count but fewer than ten. V usage is TRBV28 and J usage is TRBJ2-2; tentatively, D is TRBD1 (5 bases). Trimming left V 3 bases short and J 3 bases short, with 11 bases between. The germline CDR1 and CDR2 sequences are MDHEN and SYDVKM. This CDR3 is 15 amino acids long. CDR3: CASSFLGVDTGELFF. DNA for the CDR3: TGTGCCAGCAGTTTCCTAGGGGTCGACACCGGGGAGCTGTTTTTT.

This clone appeared a single time. This sequence joins TRBV3-1 (or the pseudogene TRBV3-2) and TRBJ2-5, with 9 bases aligning to TRBD1. There are 14 residues in the CDR3. Germline trimming cut 6 bases from V and 5 bases from J; bases unmatched to any gene: 7. Per germline, CDR1 LGHDT and CDR2 YNNKEL (reference sequence). The CDR3 loop is CASSSDRGGETQYF. CDR3 DNA: TGTGCCAGCAGTTCGGACAGGGGCGGGGAGACCCAGTACTTC.

This clone was seen more than once but under ten times. The V call is TRBV30, the J call TRBJ1-1; TRBD1 matches at 9 bases. This CDR3 comprises 14 residues. CDR1 and CDR2 (germline): GTSNPN, SVGIG (reference sequence). With V trimmed by 5 bases and J by 4 bases, 8 bases remained unmatched. The CDR3 coding sequence is TGTGCCTGGGCTACCGGGACAGGGCGCACTGAAGCTTTCTTT. Translating it yields CAWATGTGRTEAFF.